The 6 T cell receptor beta chains listed next were all sequenced from one sample in a study of T-cell memory formation after mild COVID-19. Each CDR3 protein is one row after TCRdb ran MiXCR on the 5' RACE reads. The sample consists of 50,000 to 75,000 distinct CDR3 sequences, less than 9.5% of them appearing once. The sequenced sample was PBMCs or a T cell subset sorted from them (not recorded which). All receptors derive from a young man who had mild COVID-19 (a few samples of this study predate the infection). Cell type and time point are not known.

This clonotype was observed at least ten times. V and J are TRBV5-1 and TRBJ2-3; 9 bases are a match to TRBD2. The V gene end was trimmed by 5 bases and the J gene end by 4 bases; junction bases not matched to a gene: 11. The CDR3 contains 16 residues. CDR1 and CDR2 (germline): SGHRS, YFSETQ. The CDR3 sequence is CASRVGGGAVADTQYF. The CDR3 DNA reads as TGCGCCAGCAGAGTAGGCGGGGGGGCCGTGGCAGATACGCAGTATTTT.

This clonotype has only one observation. This chain joins TRBV5-4 and TRBJ2-2; 9 bases match TRBD1. CDR3 length: 15 residues. Germline CDR1 reads SGHNT; CDR2 reads YYREEE (reference sequence). V lost 3 bases and J lost 5; bases outside the gene matches: 5. CDR3 nucleotides: TGTGCCAGCAGCTGGGGACAGGGAGAGACCGGGGAGCTGTTTTTT. Encoded protein: CASSWGQGETGELFF.

This clonotype is medium-sized by share. This rearrangement joins TRBV7-2 to TRBJ2-1; 13 bases are a match to TRBD2. Per the germline V gene, CDR1 is SGHTA and CDR2 is FQGNSA. The CDR3 is 18 residues long. The J segment lost 2 bases and the V segment lost 4 bases, leaving 8 bases of the junction unmatched. In DNA, the CDR3 is TGTGCCAGCAGCTCCCTTGGGACTAGCGGGGTAACCTACAATGAGCAGTTCTTC. It encodes CASSSLGTSGVTYNEQFF.

The rearrangement links TRBV6-5 to TRBJ1-5; D uncertain. Trimming took off 2 bases at V and 8 bases at J, with 16 bases between the two ends. CDR3 length: 15 residues. The germline gives CDR1 MNHEY, CDR2 SVGAGI. This CDR3 is CASSYGPPSLEPQHF. The DNA for the CDR3 is TGTGCCAGCAGTTACGGGCCCCCTAGCCTCGAGCCCCAGCATTTT.

The rearrangement joins TRBV6-2 or TRBV6-3 to TRBJ2-7, with D possibly TRBD1 on 6 matching bases. Germline assignment: CDR1 MNHEY and CDR2 SVGEGT. Trimming took 7 bases from V and 3 from J, leaving 13 bases between them. The CDR3 is made up of 13 amino acids. The CDR3 coding sequence is TGTGCCAGCACCCGGGGACAATTCTACGAGCAGTACGTC. It codes for CASTRGQFYEQYV.

Ten or more counts support this clonotype. The genes are TRBV5-1 and TRBJ2-1; TRBD2 might be the D (7 bases). The V gene lost 4 bases and the J gene lost 4 bases, with 15 bases spanning the gap. The CDR3 contains 15 residues. Germline-derived CDR1 and CDR2 are SGHRS and YFSETQ. In DNA form, the CDR3 reads TGCGCCAGCAGCAATCGGGGGGCCGCTTACAATGAGCAGTTCTTC. Amino acids: CASSNRGAAYNEQFF.